This TCR beta chain originates from a study of T cell changes during pregnancy in multiple sclerosis. The protocol was immunoSEQ multiplex PCR, while the TCRdb copy is restricted to in-frame clones and leaves out a portion. This sample has tens of thousands of clones, with roughly 90% found just once. Trimming removed 5 bases from V and 1 base from J, with 9 bases in between. Germline V lookup: CDR1 SEHNR, CDR2 FQNEAQ (reference sequence). The CDR3 is 14 amino acids. The rearrangement uses TRBV7-9 and TRBJ1-5; D gene uncertain. The TCR was taken from a female donor in good health, enrolled as a control in a pregnancy study. The sequencing here drew on peripheral blood, taken in the first trimester of pregnancy. The CDR3 region has the DNA TGTGCCAGCAGCCCCAGCGGAAGCAATCAGCCCCAGCATTTT. It codes for CASSPSGSNQPQHF. Together with reference TRBV7-9 and TRBJ1-5, the CDR3 gives the full variable domain: DTGVSQNPRHKITKRGQNVTFRCDPISEHNRLYWYRQTLGQGPEFLTYFQNEAQLEKSRLLSDRFSAERPKGSFSTLEIQRTEQGDSAMYLCASSPSGSNQPQHFGDGTRLSIL.